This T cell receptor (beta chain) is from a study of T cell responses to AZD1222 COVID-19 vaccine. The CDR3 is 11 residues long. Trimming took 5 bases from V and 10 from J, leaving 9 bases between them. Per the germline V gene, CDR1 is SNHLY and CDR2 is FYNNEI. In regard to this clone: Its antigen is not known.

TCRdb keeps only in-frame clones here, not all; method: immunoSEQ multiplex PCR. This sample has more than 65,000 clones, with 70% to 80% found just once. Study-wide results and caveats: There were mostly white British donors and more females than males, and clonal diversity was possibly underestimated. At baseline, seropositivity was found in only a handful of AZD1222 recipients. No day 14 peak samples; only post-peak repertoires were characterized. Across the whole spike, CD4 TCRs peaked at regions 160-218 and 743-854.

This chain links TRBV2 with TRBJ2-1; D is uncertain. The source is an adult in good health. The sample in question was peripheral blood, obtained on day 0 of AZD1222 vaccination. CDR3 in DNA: TGTGCCAGCAGTTACGACATGGAGCAGTTCTTC. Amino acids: CASSYDMEQFF. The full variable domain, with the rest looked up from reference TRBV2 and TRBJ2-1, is EPEVTQTPSHQVTQMGQEVILRCVPISNHLYFYWYRQILGQKVEFLVSFYNNEISEKSEIFDDQFSVERPDGSNFTLKIRSTKLEDSAMYFCASSYDMEQFFGPGTRLTVL.